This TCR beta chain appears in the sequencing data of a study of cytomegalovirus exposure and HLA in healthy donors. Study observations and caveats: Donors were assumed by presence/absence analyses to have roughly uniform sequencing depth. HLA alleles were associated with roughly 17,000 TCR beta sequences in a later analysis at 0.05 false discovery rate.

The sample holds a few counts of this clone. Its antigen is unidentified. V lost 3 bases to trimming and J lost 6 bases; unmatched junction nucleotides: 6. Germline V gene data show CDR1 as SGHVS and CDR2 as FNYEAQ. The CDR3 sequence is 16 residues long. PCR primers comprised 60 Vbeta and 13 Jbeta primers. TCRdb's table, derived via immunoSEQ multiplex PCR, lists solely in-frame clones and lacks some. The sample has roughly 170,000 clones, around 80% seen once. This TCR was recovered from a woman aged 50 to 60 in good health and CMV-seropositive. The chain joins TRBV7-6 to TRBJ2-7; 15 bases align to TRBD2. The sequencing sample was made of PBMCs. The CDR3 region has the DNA TGTGCCAGCAGCTTGTCCCAGGGACTAGCGGGAGGCGAGCAGTACTTC. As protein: CASSLSQGLAGGEQYF.